Below, 27 T cell receptor beta chains from the same sample are listed, as sequenced in a study of control samples from healthy donors and cancer patients. Assay: immunoSEQ multiplex PCR; the TCRdb copy retains only in-frame clones and omits some. The repertoire holds approximately 140,000 clones, with roughly 89% as singletons. Input material: blood. The receptors derive from a young man in good health.

About this clone itself: Because the CDR3's place on the DNA is in doubt, the DNA is left out and the CDR3 is given as listed by TCRdb. The genes are TRBV27 and TRBJ2-7. Termini included, the CDR3 measures 13 amino acids. Looked up from germline, CDR1 is MNHEY and CDR2 is SMNVEV (reference sequence). The CDR3 loop is CASSFFGPYEQYF.

The chain has TRBV7-2 and TRBJ1-2, with a tentative D call TRBD1 (5 bases). The CDR3 sequence is 13 residues long. Trimming took off 5 bases at V and 2 bases at J, with 9 bases between the two ends. The germline V gene has CDR1 SGHTA and CDR2 FQGNSA. The CDR3 nucleotides read TGTGCCAGCAGCCAAGGGACCAACTATGGCTACACCTTC. Translation: CASSQGTNYGYTF.

This clone turned up a few times. V usage is TRBV10-2 and J usage is TRBJ1-6; D gene unclear. CDR1 and CDR2 (germline): WSHSY, SAAADI. CDR3 length: 14 residues. Trimming stripped 2 bases from V and 9 bases from J, with 11 bases between. The CDR3, as DNA: TGCGCCAGCAGTGAGATCGGTGAACGTTCACCCCTCCACTTT. Translation: CASSEIGERSPLHF.

The rearrangement uses TRBV9 and TRBJ1-2, with TRBD1 as a possible D gene (5 bases). V lost 3 bases, J lost 3 bases, and 12 bases lay in between. Germline V gene lookup returns CDR1 SGDLS and CDR2 YYNGEE. This CDR3 spans 14 amino acids. The CDR3 reads CASSGRGEHYGYTF. The CDR3 DNA is TGTGCCAGCAGCGGAAGAGGGGAACACTATGGCTACACCTTC.

The V gene is TRBV9, the J gene TRBJ2-3, with unresolved D. The CDR3 extends over 11 amino acids. V dropped 4 bases and J dropped 5 bases, with 5 bases sitting between them. Germline V gene data show CDR1 as SGDLS and CDR2 as YYNGEE. CDR3 sequence (DNA): TGTGCCAGCAGCCGTGGAGATACGCAGTATTTT. Translated: CASSRGDTQYF.

CDR3 in amino acids: CASSLGLGGEQFF. The CDR3 nucleotides are TGTGCCAGCAGCTTGGGGTTGGGCGGTGAGCAGTTCTTC. This rearrangement joins TRBV5-5 to TRBJ2-1; D uncertain. Trimming took off 0 bases at V and 9 bases at J, with 10 bases between the two ends. The CDR3 runs to 13 residues. Germline V lookup: CDR1 SGHKS, CDR2 YYEKEE (reference sequence).

On this clone: This specimen includes other DNA sequences encoding the same CDR3. The chain is built from TRBV3-1 (or the pseudogene TRBV3-2) and TRBJ1-2, with D uncertain. The CDR3 is made up of 11 amino acids. The V end was cut by 1 base, the J end by 8 bases, with 5 bases between. Germline V lookup: CDR1 LGHDT, CDR2 YNNKEL (reference sequence). CDR3 loop: CASSQGHGYTF. The CDR3 nucleotides are TGTGCCAGCAGCCAAGGACACGGCTACACCTTC.

This rearrangement joins TRBV15 to TRBJ1-3; 9 nucleotides agree with TRBD1. Germline-derived CDR1 and CDR2 are LNHNV and YYDKDF (reference sequence). With 1 base clipped from V and 2 bases from J, the junction kept 9 bases outside the gene matches. CDR3 length: 18 residues. CDR3 sequence reads: CATSRGDRVYLTGNTIYF. The CDR3 region has the DNA TGTGCCACCAGCAGAGGGGACAGGGTATACCTGACTGGAAACACCATATATTTT.

This sequence joins TRBV11-2 and TRBJ1-2, with D perhaps TRBD1 (6 bases). The V and J ends lost 0 bases and 4 bases respectively, with 18 bases between them. CDR3 length equals 17 residues. Germline CDR1 reads SGHAT; CDR2 reads FQNNGV. The CDR3 bases are TGTGCCAGCAGCTTAGACCCGGGGGCGGCGGTGGGCTATGGCTACACCTTC. Its protein is CASSLDPGAAVGYGYTF.

The chain employs TRBV7-3 and TRBJ2-1; the match to TRBD1 covers 9 bases. There are 15 residues in the CDR3. Germline assignment: CDR1 SGHTA and CDR2 FQGTGA. V trimming: 0 bases; J trimming: 6 bases; junction bases outside the gene matches: 3. CDR3 sequence (DNA): TGTGCCAGCAGCTTAACTGGGGGACAGGGCAATGAGCAGTTCTTC. As protein: CASSLTGGQGNEQFF.

This chain connects TRBV28 to TRBJ2-7; 7 nucleotides match TRBD1. The V gene end was trimmed by 5 bases and the J gene end by 1 base; junction bases not matched to a gene: 20. Germline assignment: CDR1 MDHEN and CDR2 SYDVKM. The CDR3 length is 19 residues. CDR3: CASSPSARDSALVSYEQYF. CDR3 DNA sequence: TGTGCCAGCAGTCCCAGCGCCCGGGACAGTGCTTTGGTTTCCTACGAGCAGTACTTC.

The chain employs TRBV3-1 (or the pseudogene TRBV3-2) and TRBJ2-1, with 12 nucleotides matching TRBD2. The V segment lost 3 bases and the J segment 7 bases; nucleotides outside the gene matches: 4. This CDR3 spans 15 amino acids. The V gene's germline CDR1 is LGHDT and CDR2 YNNKEL (reference sequence). The CDR3 loop reads CASSHLAGGRNEQFF. In DNA form, the CDR3 reads TGTGCCAGCAGCCACCTAGCGGGGGGGCGTAATGAGCAGTTCTTC.

The chain combines TRBV5-3 with TRBJ2-5, with D possibly being TRBD1 or TRBD2 (6 bases each). TRBV5-3 has ORF status, its function being uncertain. CDR3 size: 15 residues. Between the trimmed V and J ends, which lost 4 bases and 4 bases, there was a span of 17 bases. For the CDR3, the DNA is TGTGCCAGAAGCCAGAGGTACAAGGGGGGAGAGACCCAGTACTTC. Encoded protein: CARSQRYKGGETQYF.

The V and J genes are TRBV13 and TRBJ1-6, with D perhaps matching TRBD1 (6 bases). Trimming removed 3 bases from V and 8 bases from J, with 14 bases in between. There are 15 residues in the CDR3. From germline, CDR1 is PRHDT and CDR2 FYEKMQ (reference sequence). The CDR3, as DNA: TGTGCCAGCAGCTTTTGGAGGACAGTGGATTCACCCCTCCACTTT. It codes for CASSFWRTVDSPLHF.

This chain links TRBV7-2 with TRBJ2-7; possibly TRBD1 for D (6 bases). CDR1 is SGHTA and CDR2 is FQGNSA in the germline V gene. Between the trimmed V and J ends, which lost 3 bases and 4 bases, there was a span of 10 bases. This CDR3 spans 13 amino acids. Here the CDR3 reads CASSLNRVYEQYF. CDR3 in DNA: TGTGCCAGCAGCTTGAACAGGGTATACGAGCAGTACTTC. Full variable domain (remainder filled in from reference TRBV7-2 and TRBJ2-7): GAGVSQSPSNKVTEKGKDVELRCDPISGHTALYWYRQSLGQGLEFLIYFQGNSAPDKSGLPSDRFSAERTGGSVSTLTIQRTQQEDSAVYLCASSLNRVYEQYFGPGTRLTVT.

This chain uses TRBV29-1 with TRBJ2-4; D is uncertain. V lost 6 bases and J 6 bases, leaving 15 bases between the germline ends. Germline values: CDR1 SQVTM, CDR2 ANQGSEA. CDR3 length: 13 residues. The CDR3 DNA is TGCAGCGTGAAGCAAGTTCTGGGAAACATTCAGTACTTC. This encodes CSVKQVLGNIQYF.

The V and J genes are TRBV9 and TRBJ2-2; possibly TRBD1 for D (6 bases). CDR1 SGDLS and CDR2 YYNGEE come from the germline V gene. V lost 0 bases, J lost 0 bases, and 9 bases lay in between. CDR3 size: 16 residues. CDR3 sequence (DNA): TGTGCCAGCAGCGTAGTAGGGACACCGAACACCGGGGAGCTGTTTTTT. It encodes CASSVVGTPNTGELFF.

The rearrangement uses TRBV11-1 and TRBJ2-7; TRBD2 matches at 7 bases. CDR3 size: 14 residues. Looked up from germline, CDR1 is SGHAT and CDR2 is FQDESV (reference sequence). Trimming took 0 bases from V and 7 from J; bases not matched to a gene: 6. The CDR3 DNA reads as TGTGCCAGCAGCTTAGCAGGCGGGGGTTGGGAGCAGTACTTC. Translated, it gives CASSLAGGGWEQYF.

J is TRBJ2-3 and V is TRBV7-3, with D possibly called TRBD1 or TRBD2 (5 bases each). With 0 bases removed from V and 9 bases from J, the gap between germline ends came to 16 bases. Germline values: CDR1 SGHTA, CDR2 FQGTGA. This CDR3 has 15 residues. The CDR3 is CASSLTSRGRGTQYF. The CDR3 DNA sequence: TGTGCCAGCAGCTTAACGTCTAGGGGCCGAGGGACGCAGTATTTT.

V and J are TRBV5-6 and TRBJ2-5, with D possibly matching TRBD2 (6 bases). Per the germline V gene, CDR1 is SGHDT and CDR2 is YYEEEE. Trimming removed 2 bases from V and 4 bases from J, with 9 bases in between. This CDR3 spans 13 amino acids. CDR3 DNA sequence: TGTGCCAGCAGCTTCGGGGGTTCAGAGACCCAGTACTTC. Residues: CASSFGGSETQYF.

This chain uses TRBV11-2 with TRBJ2-5, with 10 bases identical to TRBD2. V shed 3 bases, J shed 1 base, and the junction held 5 bases outside the gene matches. This CDR3 has 16 amino acids. Germline CDR1 SGHAT, CDR2 FQNNGV. CDR3 bases: TGTGCCAGCAGCTTGACCCTAGCGGGGGCCCAAGAGACCCAGTACTTC. Its translation is CASSLTLAGAQETQYF.

The chain combines TRBV19 with TRBJ2-5; D may be TRBD1 or TRBD2 (5 bases each). The V end lost 3 bases, the J end lost 4 bases, and 15 bases lay between the germline ends. The CDR3 spans 15 residues. In germline, CDR1 is LNHDA, CDR2 SQIVND (reference sequence). The chain's CDR3 is CASSIQGASGETQYF. The CDR3 DNA sequence: TGTGCCAGTAGTATCCAAGGGGCCAGCGGAGAGACCCAGTACTTC. Complete variable domain (other parts from reference TRBV19 and TRBJ2-5): DGGITQSPKYLFRKEGQNVTLSCEQNLNHDAMYWYRQDPGQGLRLIYYSQIVNDFQKGDIAEGYSVSREKKESFPLTVTSAQKNPTAFYLCASSIQGASGETQYFGPGTRLLVL.

The chain joins TRBV2 to TRBJ2-1, with D possibly being TRBD2 (7 bases). The CDR3 loop spans 14 amino acids. Per the germline V gene, CDR1 is SNHLY and CDR2 is FYNNEI. V lost 7 bases to trimming and J lost 0 bases, with 10 bases between them. The CDR3 here is CASNRGASYNEQFF. CDR3 nucleotide sequence: TGTGCCAGCAACCGGGGGGCCTCCTACAATGAGCAGTTCTTC.

V is TRBV5-1 and J is TRBJ1-1; 8 positions agree with TRBD1. Germline loops: CDR1 SGHRS, CDR2 YFSETQ. V lost 3 bases to trimming and J lost 2 bases; unmatched junction nucleotides: 6. This CDR3 has 15 amino acids. This CDR3 is CASSSRTGGNTEAFF. In DNA form, the CDR3 reads TGCGCCAGCAGCTCCAGAACAGGGGGTAACACTGAAGCTTTCTTT.

The chain combines TRBV7-2 with TRBJ2-2, with 8 bases identical to TRBD2. Losses at the gene ends were 1 base for V and 3 bases for J; bases not matched to a gene: 10. There are 18 residues in the CDR3. Per the germline V gene, CDR1 is SGHTA and CDR2 is FQGNSA. The CDR3 loop is CASSLVVLSGGDTGELFF. For the CDR3, the DNA is TGTGCCAGCAGCTTAGTGGTCCTATCCGGGGGGGACACCGGGGAGCTGTTTTTT.

The chain couples TRBV21-1 to TRBJ1-2. TRBV21-1 is termed a pseudogene. The CDR3 extends over 18 amino acids. The CDR3 here is CASSNWLYPGPTNYGYTF. CDR3 nucleotide sequence: TGTGCCAGCAGCAACTGGCTATATCCGGGACCGACGAACTATGGCTACACCTTC.

This CDR3 reads CASKPEASNYGYTF. The CDR3 DNA reads TGTGCCAGTAAACCGGAAGCTTCTAACTATGGCTACACCTTC. The chain recombines TRBV6-5 with TRBJ1-2, with no clear D. This CDR3 has 14 amino acids. CDR1 is MNHEY and CDR2 is SVGAGI in the germline V gene. The V end was cut by 9 bases, the J end by 0 bases, with 14 bases between.